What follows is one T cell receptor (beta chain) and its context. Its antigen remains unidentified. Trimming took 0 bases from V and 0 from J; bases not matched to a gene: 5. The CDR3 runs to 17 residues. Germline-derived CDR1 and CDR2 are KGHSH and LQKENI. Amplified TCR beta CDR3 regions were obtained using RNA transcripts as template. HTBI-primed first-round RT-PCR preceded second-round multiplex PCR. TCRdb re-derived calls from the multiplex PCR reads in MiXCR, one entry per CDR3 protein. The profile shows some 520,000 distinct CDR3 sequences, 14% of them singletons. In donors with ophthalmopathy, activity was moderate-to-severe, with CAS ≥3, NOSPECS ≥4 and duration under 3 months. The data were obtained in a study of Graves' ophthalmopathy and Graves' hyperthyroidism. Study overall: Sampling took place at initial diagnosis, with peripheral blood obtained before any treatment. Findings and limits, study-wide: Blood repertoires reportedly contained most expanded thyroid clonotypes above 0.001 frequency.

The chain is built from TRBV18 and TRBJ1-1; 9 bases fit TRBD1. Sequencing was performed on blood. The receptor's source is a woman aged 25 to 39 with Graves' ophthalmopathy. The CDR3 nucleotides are TGTGCCAGCTCACCACCGGGACAGGGCGGCATGAACACTGAAGCTTTCTTT. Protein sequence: CASSPPGQGGMNTEAFF. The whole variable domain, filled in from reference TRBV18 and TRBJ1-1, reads NAGVMQNPRHLVRRRGQEARLRCSPMKGHSHVYWYRQLPEEGLKFMVYLQKENIIDESGMPKERFSAEFPKEGPSILRIQQVVRGDSAAYFCASSPPGQGGMNTEAFFGQGTRLTVV.